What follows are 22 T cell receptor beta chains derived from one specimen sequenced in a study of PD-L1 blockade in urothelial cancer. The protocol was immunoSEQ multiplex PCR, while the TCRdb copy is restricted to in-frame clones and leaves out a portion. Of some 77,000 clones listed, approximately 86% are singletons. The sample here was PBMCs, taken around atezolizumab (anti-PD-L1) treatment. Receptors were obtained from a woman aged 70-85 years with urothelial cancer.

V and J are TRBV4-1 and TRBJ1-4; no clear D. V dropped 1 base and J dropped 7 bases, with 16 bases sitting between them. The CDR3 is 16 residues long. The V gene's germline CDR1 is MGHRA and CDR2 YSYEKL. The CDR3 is CASSQAVHSRIEKLFF. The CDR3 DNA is TGCGCCAGCAGCCAAGCCGTTCACAGTCGTATTGAAAAACTGTTTTTT.

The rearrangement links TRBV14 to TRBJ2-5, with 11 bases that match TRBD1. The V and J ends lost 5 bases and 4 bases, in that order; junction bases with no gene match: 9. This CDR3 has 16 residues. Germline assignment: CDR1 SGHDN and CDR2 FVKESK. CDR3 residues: CASSKTGTGGIETQYF. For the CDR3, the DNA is TGTGCCAGCAGCAAAACCGGGACAGGGGGTATAGAGACCCAGTACTTC.

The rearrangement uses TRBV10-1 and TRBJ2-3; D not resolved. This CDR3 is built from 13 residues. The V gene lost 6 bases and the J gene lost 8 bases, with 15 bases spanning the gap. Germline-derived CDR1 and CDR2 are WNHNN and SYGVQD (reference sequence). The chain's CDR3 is CASSDQTPGTQYF. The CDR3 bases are TGCGCCAGCAGCGACCAAACCCCGGGTACGCAGTATTTT.

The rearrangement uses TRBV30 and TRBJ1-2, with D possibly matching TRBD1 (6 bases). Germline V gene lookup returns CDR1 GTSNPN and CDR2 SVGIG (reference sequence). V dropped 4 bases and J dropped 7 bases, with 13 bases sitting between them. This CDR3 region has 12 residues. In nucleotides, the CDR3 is TGTGCCTGGACCCCAGGGGCGGGTGGCTACACCTTC. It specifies CAWTPGAGGYTF.

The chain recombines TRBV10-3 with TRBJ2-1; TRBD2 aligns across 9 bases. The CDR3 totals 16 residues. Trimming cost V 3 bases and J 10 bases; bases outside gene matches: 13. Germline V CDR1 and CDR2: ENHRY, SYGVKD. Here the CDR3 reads CAISDRAGGYNVEQFF. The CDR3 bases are TGTGCCATCAGTGATCGAGCGGGAGGCTATAACGTGGAGCAGTTCTTC.

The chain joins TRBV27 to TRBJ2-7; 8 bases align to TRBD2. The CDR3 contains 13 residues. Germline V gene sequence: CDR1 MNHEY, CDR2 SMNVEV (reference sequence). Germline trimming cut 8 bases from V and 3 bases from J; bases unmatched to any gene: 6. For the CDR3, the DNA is TGTGCCAGCCGGCGGGGGGTGTACTACGAGCAGTACTTC. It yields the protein CASRRGVYYEQYF.

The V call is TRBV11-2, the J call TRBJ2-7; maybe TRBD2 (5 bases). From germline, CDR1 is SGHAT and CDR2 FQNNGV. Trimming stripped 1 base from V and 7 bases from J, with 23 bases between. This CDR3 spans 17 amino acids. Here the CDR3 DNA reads TGTGCCAGCAGCTTAGGCGGCCCACTAGGGATAGCTATTGAGCAGTACTTC. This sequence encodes CASSLGGPLGIAIEQYF.

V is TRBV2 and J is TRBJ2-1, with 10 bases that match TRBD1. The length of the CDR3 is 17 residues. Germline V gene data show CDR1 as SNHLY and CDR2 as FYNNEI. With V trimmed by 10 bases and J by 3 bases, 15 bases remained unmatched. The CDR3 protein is CATLITLRDRGYNEQFF. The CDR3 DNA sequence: TGTGCCACCTTGATTACCCTCCGGGACAGGGGCTACAATGAGCAGTTCTTC. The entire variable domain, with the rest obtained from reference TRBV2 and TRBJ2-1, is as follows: EPEVTQTPSHQVTQMGQEVILRCVPISNHLYFYWYRQILGQKVEFLVSFYNNEISEKSEIFDDQFSVERPDGSNFTLKIRSTKLEDSAMYFCATLITLRDRGYNEQFFGPGTRLTVL.

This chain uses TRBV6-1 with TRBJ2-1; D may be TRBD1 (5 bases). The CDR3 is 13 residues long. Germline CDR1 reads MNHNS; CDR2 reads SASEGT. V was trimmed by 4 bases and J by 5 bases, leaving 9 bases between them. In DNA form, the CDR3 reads TGTGCCAGCAGTGGACAGATTCACAATGAGCAGTTCTTC. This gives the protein CASSGQIHNEQFF.

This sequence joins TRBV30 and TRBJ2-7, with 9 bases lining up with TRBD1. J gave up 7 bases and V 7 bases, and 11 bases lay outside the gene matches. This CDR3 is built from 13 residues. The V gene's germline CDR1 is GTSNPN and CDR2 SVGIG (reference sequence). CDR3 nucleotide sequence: TGTGCCTCGACCGGGACAGGGTTACGAGAGCAGTACTTC. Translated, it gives CASTGTGLREQYF.

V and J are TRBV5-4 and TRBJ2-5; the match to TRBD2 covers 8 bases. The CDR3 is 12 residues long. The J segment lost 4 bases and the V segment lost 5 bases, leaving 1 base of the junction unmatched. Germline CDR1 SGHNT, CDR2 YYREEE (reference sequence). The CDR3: CASSLAGETQYF. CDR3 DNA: TGTGCCAGCAGTCTAGCGGGAGAGACCCAGTACTTC.

CDR3 nucleotide sequence: TGCGCCAGCAGAAAAGGTGCGGGGGGCACCGGGGAGCTGTTTTTT. It specifies CASRKGAGGTGELFF. The rearrangement uses TRBV5-1 and TRBJ2-2, with 8 bases lining up with TRBD2. CDR1 is SGHRS, CDR2 YFSETQ, per germline. There are 15 residues in the CDR3. The ends lost 5 bases at V and 4 bases at J; junction bases unmatched: 7.

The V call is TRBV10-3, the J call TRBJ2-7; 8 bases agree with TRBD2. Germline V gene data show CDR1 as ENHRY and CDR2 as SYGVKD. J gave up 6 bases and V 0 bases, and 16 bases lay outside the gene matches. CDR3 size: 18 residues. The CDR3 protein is CAISESAVRLAGRREQYF. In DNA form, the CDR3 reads TGTGCCATCAGTGAGTCGGCCGTTCGGCTAGCGGGCCGCCGCGAGCAGTACTTC.

The CDR3 loop reads CASRSRGEGETQYF. DNA of the CDR3: TGTGCCAGTAGGAGCAGGGGTGAAGGAGAGACCCAGTACTTC. V is TRBV19 and J is TRBJ2-5; perhaps TRBD1 as D (6 bases). In germline, CDR1 is LNHDA, CDR2 SQIVND (reference sequence). The CDR3 is 14 residues long. V lost 6 bases and J lost 4, with 15 bases in between. Using reference TRBV19 and TRBJ2-5 for the parts outside the CDR3, the full variable domain is DGGITQSPKYLFRKEGQNVTLSCEQNLNHDAMYWYRQDPGQGLRLIYYSQIVNDFQKGDIAEGYSVSREKKESFPLTVTSAQKNPTAFYLCASRSRGEGETQYFGPGTRLLVL.

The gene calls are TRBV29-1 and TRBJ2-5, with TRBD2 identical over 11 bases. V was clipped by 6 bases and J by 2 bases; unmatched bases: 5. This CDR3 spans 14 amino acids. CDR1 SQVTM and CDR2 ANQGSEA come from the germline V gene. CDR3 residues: CSVRLAGLQETQYF. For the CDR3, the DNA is TGCAGCGTACGACTAGCGGGACTACAAGAGACCCAGTACTTC.

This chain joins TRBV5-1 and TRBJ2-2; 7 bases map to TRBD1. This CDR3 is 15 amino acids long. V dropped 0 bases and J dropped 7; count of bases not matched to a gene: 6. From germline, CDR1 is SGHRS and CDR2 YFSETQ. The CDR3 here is CASSLEGGANGELFF. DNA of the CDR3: TGCGCCAGCAGCTTGGAAGGGGGCGCGAACGGGGAGCTGTTTTTT.

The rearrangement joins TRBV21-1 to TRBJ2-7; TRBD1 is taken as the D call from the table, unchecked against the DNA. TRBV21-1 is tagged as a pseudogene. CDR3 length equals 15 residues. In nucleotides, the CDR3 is TGTGCCAGCAGCAAAGTCGGGACAGGGGACTACGAGCAGTACTTC. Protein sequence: CASSKVGTGDYEQYF.

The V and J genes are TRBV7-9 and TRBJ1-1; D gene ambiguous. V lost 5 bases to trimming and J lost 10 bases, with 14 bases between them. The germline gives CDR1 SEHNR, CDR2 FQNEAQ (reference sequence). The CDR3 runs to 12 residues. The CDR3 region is CASSPVDEGAFF. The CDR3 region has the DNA TGTGCCAGCAGCCCCGTTGACGAGGGAGCTTTCTTT.

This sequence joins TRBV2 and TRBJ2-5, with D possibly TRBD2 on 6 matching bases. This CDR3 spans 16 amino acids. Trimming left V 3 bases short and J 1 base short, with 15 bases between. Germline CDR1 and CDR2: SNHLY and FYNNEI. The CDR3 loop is CASSDFLRRGQETQYF. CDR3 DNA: TGTGCCAGCAGTGATTTCCTAAGGCGGGGCCAAGAGACCCAGTACTTC.

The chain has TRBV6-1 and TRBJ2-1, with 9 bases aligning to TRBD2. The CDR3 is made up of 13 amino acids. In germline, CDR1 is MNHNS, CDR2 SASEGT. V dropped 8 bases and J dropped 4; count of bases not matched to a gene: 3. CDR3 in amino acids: CASRLADYNEQFF. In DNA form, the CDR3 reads TGTGCCAGCCGACTAGCGGATTACAATGAGCAGTTCTTC.

Here the CDR3 DNA reads TGTGCCTGGACAGGTAGACAGGGTAGCACAGATACGCAGTATTTT. Translating it yields CAWTGRQGSTDTQYF. This chain links TRBV30 with TRBJ2-3, with 7 nucleotides matching TRBD1. The CDR3 is 15 residues long. J lost 0 bases, V lost 4 bases, and 7 bases had no gene match. CDR1 is GTSNPN and CDR2 is SVGIG in the germline V gene (reference sequence). The full variable domain, rest sourced from reference TRBV30 and TRBJ2-3, is SQTIHQWPATLVQPVGSPLSLECTVEGTSNPNLYWYRQAAGRGLQLLFYSVGIGQISSEVPQNLSASRPQDRQFILSSKKLLLSDSGFYLCAWTGRQGSTDTQYFGPGTRLTVL.

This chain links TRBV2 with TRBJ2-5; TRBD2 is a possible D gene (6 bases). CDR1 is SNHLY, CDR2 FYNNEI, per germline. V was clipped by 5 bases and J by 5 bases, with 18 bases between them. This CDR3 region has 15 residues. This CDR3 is CASSPGATGRETQYF. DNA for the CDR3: TGTGCCAGCAGTCCGGGCGCGACGGGGAGGGAGACCCAGTACTTC.